The 24 T cell receptor beta chains below come from one sample, sequenced in a study of T cells in Graves' hyperthyroidism and ophthalmopathy (dated by TCRdb to about 2019). The library was made by multiplex PCR. Sequencer: Illumina HiSeq 2000. The TCR beta CDR3 regions were amplified from the RNA transcripts. A first-round RT-PCR of the TCR CDR3 used the HTBI primer set with the Qiagen OneStep RT-PCR kit. The public reads were reanalyzed by TCRdb: fastp trimming at Q25, MiXCR alignment, in-frame beta chains only. Each record represents a unique CDR3 protein, reported with the most common genes and DNA among its rows. The sample table contains under 800,000 distinct CDR3 sequences; only one count was recorded for 13% to 15% of them. The top ten constitute more than 8.5% of the sample. Sequencing input: blood. Source of these receptors: a woman between 18 and 30 years old with Graves' hyperthyroidism.

The chain carries TRBV7-9 and TRBJ2-1; D is possibly TRBD2 (5 bases). The CDR3 length is 13 residues. The germline V and J ends were trimmed by 5 bases and 12 bases, with 17 bases remaining between them. CDR1 and CDR2 from the germline V gene are SEHNR and FQNEAQ (reference sequence). CDR3 protein: CASSPPLGLGQFF. The CDR3 nucleotides read TGTGCCAGCAGCCCCCCCCTCGGACTGGGGCAGTTCTTC.

This clonotype was seen ten or more times. The rearrangement uses TRBV28 and TRBJ1-1; D unresolved. The CDR3 is made up of 14 amino acids. The germline gives CDR1 MDHEN, CDR2 SYDVKM. The V gene lost 3 bases and the J gene lost 5 bases, with 13 bases spanning the gap. Here the CDR3 DNA reads TGTGCCAGCAGTTTGGGTGGCTTGGAAACTGAAGCTTTCTTT. This sequence encodes CASSLGGLETEAFF.

This clonotype came up many times. The rearrangement joins TRBV7-6 to TRBJ2-5, with TRBD2 as a possible D gene (7 bases). Germline V gene data show CDR1 as SGHVS and CDR2 as FNYEAQ. This CDR3 comprises 11 residues. Trimming pared 7 bases from V and 5 bases from J, leaving 8 bases between. Written as DNA, the CDR3 is TGTGCCAGCAAGGGGGGGGAGACCCAGTACTTC. Translating it yields CASKGGETQYF.

This clonotype was found a few times. The genes are TRBV5-8 and TRBJ2-7, with a possible D match to TRBD2 (6 bases). This CDR3 has 15 amino acids. Trimming shortened V by 0 bases and J by 0 bases, and 10 bases separated the two germline ends. Germline CDR1 is SGHTS and CDR2 is YDEGEE. CDR3 nucleotides: TGTGCCAGCAGCTTGGGCGAAGCGGGCTCCTACGAGCAGTACTTC. It is translated as CASSLGEAGSYEQYF.

This clonotype was seen a few times. The rearrangement uses TRBV9 and TRBJ2-3, with TRBD2 matching over 9 bases. The V gene end was trimmed by 2 bases and the J gene end by 4 bases; junction bases not matched to a gene: 8. The germline V gene encodes CDR1 SGDLS and CDR2 YYNGEE. This CDR3 spans 16 amino acids. CDR3 nucleotides: TGTGCCAGCAGCGTCAGCCTAGCGGGGACCGCAGATACGCAGTATTTT. This codes for CASSVSLAGTADTQYF.

This clonotype was counted ten times or more. This sequence joins TRBV27 and TRBJ2-7; 8 bases are shared with TRBD1. From germline, CDR1 is MNHEY and CDR2 SMNVEV (reference sequence). J was trimmed by 2 bases and V by 7 bases; bases with no gene match: 7. The CDR3 totals 14 residues. The CDR3, as DNA: TGTGCCAGCATCTGGACAGGGCAGGCCTACGAGCAGTACTTC. This encodes CASIWTGQAYEQYF.

The genes are TRBV15 and TRBJ1-5, with TRBD1 matching 7 bases. CDR1 and CDR2 from the germline V gene are LNHNV and YYDKDF (reference sequence). CDR3 length equals 15 residues. The trim removed 1 base at V and 3 bases at J, leaving 3 bases unmatched. CDR3 DNA sequence: TGTGCCACCAGCAGAGGCAGGGGGTACAATCAGCCCCAGCATTTT. Amino acids: CATSRGRGYNQPQHF.

This clonotype was seen a few times. This chain links TRBV4-3 with TRBJ2-3; D is possibly TRBD2 (5 bases). Trimming cost V 4 bases and J 2 bases, with 13 bases left between them. This CDR3 spans 15 amino acids. Germline V gene lookup returns CDR1 LGHNA and CDR2 YSLEER. CDR3 region: CASSLSGYLTDTQYF. Written as DNA, the CDR3 is TGCGCCAGCAGCCTGAGCGGATACCTCACAGATACGCAGTATTTT.

The genes are TRBV4-3 and TRBJ1-1, with a weak D call TRBD1 (5 bases). The CDR3 totals 15 residues. V lost 1 base, J lost 1 base, and 10 bases lay in between. Germline V gene sequence: CDR1 LGHNA, CDR2 YSLEER. In DNA form, the CDR3 reads TGCGCCAGCAGCCAAGGGGGCAGGAGGAACACTGAAGCTTTCTTT. This gives the protein CASSQGGRRNTEAFF.

The chain is built from TRBV11-2 and TRBJ1-4; tentative D call: TRBD1 (5 bases). V lost 0 bases and J 2 bases, leaving 10 bases between the germline ends. Germline V lookup: CDR1 SGHAT, CDR2 FQNNGV. The CDR3 loop spans 16 amino acids. CDR3 in DNA: TGTGCCAGCAGCTTAGATTCCCCAGGGACTAATGAAAAACTGTTTTTT. Its protein is CASSLDSPGTNEKLFF.

This clonotype showed up many times. The chain joins TRBV12-3 or TRBV12-4 to TRBJ2-7; D unclear. This CDR3 has 14 residues. V was trimmed by 3 bases and J by 5 bases, leaving 14 bases between them. CDR3 bases: TGTGCCAGCAGTTTTTATGGCGGTCCGGACGAGCAGTACTTC. This gives the protein CASSFYGGPDEQYF.

The V call is TRBV19, the J call TRBJ1-3; 7 bases align to TRBD1. Germline V gene sequence: CDR1 LNHDA, CDR2 SQIVND (reference sequence). This CDR3 is built from 15 residues. V dropped 4 bases and J dropped 0; count of bases not matched to a gene: 3. CDR3 sequence reads: CASSTDRSSGNTIYF. In nucleotides, the CDR3 is TGTGCCAGTAGTACGGACAGGAGCTCTGGAAACACCATATATTTT.

As regards this clonotype: One junction end does not reproduce the germline sequence, and a read error may be involved. CDR3 sequence reads: CASSLDDYPTDTQYF. The CDR3 nucleotides read TGCGCCAGCAGCTTAGATGACTACCCCACAGATACGCAGTATTTT. The chain has TRBV11-2 and TRBJ2-3; a weak D match, TRBD2 (5 bases). This CDR3 has 15 residues. The germline gives CDR1 SGHAT, CDR2 FQNNGV.

This clonotype was seen many times. The chain is built from TRBV5-1 and TRBJ1-1; D possibly corresponds to TRBD1 (5 bases). The length of the CDR3 is 14 residues. The germline V gene encodes CDR1 SGHRS and CDR2 YFSETQ. Trimming took off 0 bases at V and 5 bases at J, with 11 bases between the two ends. CDR3 residues: CASSLAGGTTEAFF. CDR3 nucleotides: TGCGCCAGCAGCTTGGCCGGGGGTACGACTGAAGCTTTCTTT.

The chain couples TRBV20-1 to TRBJ1-5; 7 bases line up with TRBD1. This CDR3 has 13 residues. CDR1 DFQATT and CDR2 SNEGSKA come from the germline V gene (reference sequence). The junction had 13 bases not matched to a gene; V was cut back by 4 bases and J by 13 bases. The CDR3 nucleotides read TGCAGTGCTAAAGGGGGCGGAGGTCAGGGGCAGCATTTT. The encoded protein is CSAKGGGGQGQHF.

Concerning this clonotype: A much larger clone sits a single nucleotide away, making a read error possible. As DNA, the CDR3 is TGTGCCAGCAGTTTTCCCCGGACAGACAGGAGCGATGAAGCTTTCTTT. Amino acids: CASSFPRTDRSDEAFF. J is TRBJ1-1 and V is TRBV28, with D perhaps matching TRBD1 (6 bases). Germline lookup yields CDR1 MDHEN and CDR2 SYDVKM. Trimming left V 3 bases short and J 7 bases short, with 21 bases between. This CDR3 has 16 residues.

This clonotype appeared many times. The genes are TRBV7-2 and TRBJ2-7, with TRBD2 matching 14 bases. CDR1 is SGHTA, CDR2 FQGNSA, per germline. J gave up 6 bases and V 5 bases, and 6 bases lay outside the gene matches. There are 15 residues in the CDR3. The CDR3 nucleotides are TGTGCCAGCAGCCCGGGGGGACTAGCGGGAGCCGAGCAGTACTTC. Translation: CASSPGGLAGAEQYF.

This clonotype was seen at least ten times. The chain is built from TRBV6-5 and TRBJ2-2; no firm D call. CDR1 is MNHEY and CDR2 is SVGAGI in the germline V gene. There are 17 residues in the CDR3. Trimming took off 0 bases at V and 5 bases at J, with 16 bases between the two ends. The CDR3 region is CASSYSSSHTGTGELFF. CDR3 DNA: TGTGCCAGCAGTTACTCTTCAAGCCATACTGGGACCGGGGAGCTGTTTTTT.

The genes are TRBV5-4 and TRBJ1-3, with 8 bases that match TRBD1. J lost 7 bases, V lost 4 bases, and 7 bases had no gene match. The CDR3 has 14 amino acids. In germline, CDR1 is SGHNT, CDR2 YYREEE (reference sequence). In DNA form, the CDR3 reads TGTGCCAGCAGCCAGGACAGGGAGACGAACACCATATATTTT. It is translated as CASSQDRETNTIYF. Complete variable domain (other parts from reference TRBV5-4 and TRBJ1-3): ETGVTQSPTHLIKTRGQQVTLRCSSQSGHNTVSWYQQALGQGPQFIFQYYREEENGRGNFPPRFSGLQFPNYSSELNVNALELDDSALYLCASSQDRETNTIYFGEGSWLTVV.

This sequence joins TRBV20-1 and TRBJ2-3, with 7 bases matching TRBD2. V was clipped by 3 bases and J by 13 bases; unmatched bases: 13. Germline loops: CDR1 DFQATT, CDR2 SNEGSKA (reference sequence). The CDR3 has 13 amino acids. DNA of the CDR3: TGCAGTGCTAGGCGGCCTAGCGGACGGTATAAGTATTTT. It translates to CSARRPSGRYKYF.

V is TRBV28 and J is TRBJ2-1; 11 bases align to TRBD1. CDR3 length: 18 amino acids. Germline V gene data show CDR1 as MDHEN and CDR2 as SYDVKM. The V segment lost 4 bases and the J segment 6 bases; nucleotides outside the gene matches: 14. The CDR3 spells CASSSHIWTGQGGNEQFF. The CDR3 DNA follows: TGTGCCAGCAGTTCCCATATATGGACGGGACAGGGGGGCAATGAGCAGTTCTTC.

In this sample, this clonotype turned up many times. V gene TRBV28 combines with J gene TRBJ2-1; TRBD2 matches 8 bases. With V trimmed by 5 bases and J by 10 bases, 13 bases remained unmatched. The CDR3 is 15 residues long. Germline lookup yields CDR1 MDHEN and CDR2 SYDVKM. The CDR3 spells CASSPLGSGGAEQFF. The CDR3 nucleotides are TGTGCCAGCAGTCCTCTGGGAAGCGGGGGCGCCGAGCAGTTCTTC.

The genes are TRBV5-5 and TRBJ1-2; 7 bases match TRBD1. Germline CDR1 is SGHKS and CDR2 is YYEKEE (reference sequence). With V trimmed by 4 bases and J by 5 bases, 5 bases remained unmatched. The CDR3 contains 13 residues. As DNA, the CDR3 is TGTGCCAGCAGCACAAGACAGGGTTATGGCTACACCTTC. Residues: CASSTRQGYGYTF.

The sample holds many counts of this clonotype. V is TRBV11-2 and J is TRBJ2-7; 9 nucleotides line up with TRBD2. J lost 0 bases, V lost 5 bases, and 5 bases had no gene match. In germline, CDR1 is SGHAT, CDR2 FQNNGV. CDR3 size: 15 residues. The CDR3 loop is CASSRAGGNSYEQYF. The CDR3 DNA is TGTGCCAGCAGCCGAGCGGGAGGCAACTCCTACGAGCAGTACTTC.